Below, 7 T cell receptor beta chains from the same sample are listed, as sequenced in a study of T cells in Graves' hyperthyroidism and ophthalmopathy. From RNA transcripts, TCR beta CDR3 regions were amplified. Initially, a first-round RT-PCR of the TCR CDR3 employed the HTBI primer set. Each CDR3 protein gets one entry after TCRdb re-called the multiplex PCR reads with MiXCR. The sample includes under 550,000 distinct CDR3 sequences, 20% of them seen just once. Specimen: blood. The receptors here all came from a man aged 35-49 years with Graves' ophthalmopathy.

This rearrangement joins TRBV11-2 to TRBJ2-1, with 14 nucleotides matching TRBD2. The CDR3 spans 19 residues. V shed 8 bases and J 8 bases; nucleotides not matched to a gene: 20. In germline, CDR1 is SGHAT, CDR2 FQNNGV. CDR3 in DNA: TGTGCCAGCGGATACCCCCCTACCGGGACTAGCGGGAGTGGCGATGAGCAGTTCTTC. It specifies CASGYPPTGTSGSGDEQFF.

The chain employs TRBV18 and TRBJ2-7; 8 bases line up with TRBD2. Germline values: CDR1 KGHSH, CDR2 LQKENI. J was trimmed by 3 bases and V by 5 bases; bases with no gene match: 9. This CDR3 spans 15 amino acids. The CDR3 bases are TGTGCCAGCTCATACTCGCGGGAGGCCCTCTACGAGCAGTACTTC. It encodes CASSYSREALYEQYF.

The chain employs TRBV5-1 and TRBJ1-6; possible D gene TRBD1, 5 bases. The germline CDR1 and CDR2 sequences are SGHRS and YFSETQ. The CDR3 is made up of 16 amino acids. V was pared by 4 bases and J by 5 bases, with 16 bases between. CDR3 protein: CASSVTGTADNSPLHF. The CDR3 nucleotides read TGCGCCAGCAGCGTTACCGGGACGGCTGATAATTCACCCCTCCACTTT.

This clonotype was detected many times. DNA of the CDR3: TGTGCCAGCAGCGTCAGGAGCGGGAGGGCTGAAGATACGCAGTATTTT. It codes for CASSVRSGRAEDTQYF. J is TRBJ2-3 and V is TRBV7-4; 10 nucleotides align to TRBD2. V lost 5 bases and J lost 5; bases outside the gene matches: 10. Germline V gives CDR1 SGHVT, CDR2 SQSDAQ. The length of the CDR3 is 16 residues.

The chain uses TRBV6-1 and TRBJ1-2, with TRBD1 as a possible D gene (5 bases). Trimming cost V 6 bases and J 4 bases, with 12 bases left between them. CDR1 MNHNS and CDR2 SASEGT come from the germline V gene. The length of the CDR3 is 13 residues. CDR3 bases: TGTGCCAGCAGCAGGGACGCAACCTATGGCTACACCTTC. Its translation is CASSRDATYGYTF.

This clonotype was picked up a small number of times. The chain couples TRBV27 to TRBJ2-7; 7 positions match TRBD2. Germline V gene data show CDR1 as MNHEY and CDR2 as SMNVEV (reference sequence). J lost 3 bases, V lost 4 bases, and 9 bases had no gene match. The CDR3 contains 15 residues. The CDR3 protein is CASSSGTTPFYEQYF. CDR3 nucleotide sequence: TGTGCCAGCAGTTCTGGGACTACCCCTTTCTACGAGCAGTACTTC.

The chain links TRBV7-8 to TRBJ1-2; D unresolved. V was clipped by 3 bases and J by 1 base, with 15 bases between them. This CDR3 is built from 16 residues. Germline-derived CDR1 and CDR2 are SGHVS and FQNEAQ. The DNA for the CDR3 is TGTGCCAGCAGCTTTGGGCCAAAGACGAATAACTATGGCTACACCTTC. Translating gives CASSFGPKTNNYGYTF.